What follows are 27 T cell receptor beta chains derived from one specimen sequenced in a study of response to subunit inactivated influenza vaccine. TCRdb processed the RT-PCR reads anew with MiXCR; each CDR3 protein has one entry. Counted here are some 160,000 distinct CDR3 sequences, approximately 11% occurring once; the ten biggest clones make up about an eighth. The sample was non-naive T cells sorted from PBMCs, taken 40 to 50 days after vaccination. These receptors originate from a man aged 50 to 60 who received an inactivated influenza vaccine.

This clonotype was found many times. The chain uses TRBV27 and TRBJ2-2, with TRBD2 identical over 10 bases. In germline, CDR1 is MNHEY, CDR2 SMNVEV (reference sequence). There are 15 residues in the CDR3. V gave up 5 bases and J gave up 3 bases; unmatched junction bases: 3. CDR3 bases: TGTGCCAGCAGTCGGGGGACTAGCGACACCGGGGAGCTGTTTTTT. Translation gives CASSRGTSDTGELFF.

The J gene is TRBJ2-4, the V gene TRBV11-2, with TRBD2 identical over 13 bases. There are 19 residues in the CDR3. Losses at the gene ends were 5 bases for V and 0 bases for J; bases not matched to a gene: 10. The germline V gene has CDR1 SGHAT and CDR2 FQNNGV. The CDR3 here is CASSPRTSGGLLAKNIQYF. The CDR3 DNA follows: TGTGCCAGCAGCCCCCGGACTAGCGGGGGCCTTCTAGCCAAAAACATTCAGTACTTC. Combining the CDR3 with reference TRBV11-2 and TRBJ2-4 gives the whole variable domain EAGVAQSPRYKIIEKRQSVAFWCNPISGHATLYWYQQILGQGPKLLIQFQNNGVVDDSQLPKDRFSAERLKGVDSTLKIQPAKLEDSAVYLCASSPRTSGGLLAKNIQYFGAGTRLSVL.

This clonotype was detected only a few times. The chain recombines TRBV7-8 with TRBJ2-5, with a possible D match to TRBD1 (5 bases). The CDR3 is 16 residues long. V gave up 0 bases and J gave up 4 bases, with 15 bases separating them. Germline-derived CDR1 and CDR2 are SGHVS and FQNEAQ. CDR3 sequence: CASSLALAGRGETQYF. The DNA for the CDR3 is TGTGCCAGCAGCTTAGCTCTCGCCGGAAGGGGAGAGACCCAGTACTTC.

This clonotype came up many times. The V call is TRBV4-1, the J call TRBJ1-1, with 7 bases lining up with TRBD1. Looked up from germline, CDR1 is MGHRA and CDR2 is YSYEKL. This CDR3 spans 17 amino acids. Trimming removed 2 bases from V and 1 base from J; junction bases left unmatched: 10. In DNA, the CDR3 is TGCGCCAGCAGCCAATATCGAACGGGACAGCGGAACACTGAAGCTTTCTTT. Translating it yields CASSQYRTGQRNTEAFF.

The chain combines TRBV6-1 with TRBJ2-1; 10 positions match TRBD2. V shed 6 bases, J shed 2 bases, and the junction held 10 bases outside the gene matches. Germline V gene data show CDR1 as MNHNS and CDR2 as SASEGT. The CDR3 length is 17 residues. CDR3 coding DNA: TGTGCCAGCAGCTTGGACAGCGGGAGGGCCGCCTACAATGAGCAGTTCTTC. Translation: CASSLDSGRAAYNEQFF.

This clonotype was counted only a few times. The chain has TRBV30 and TRBJ1-6; D not resolved. Per germline, CDR1 GTSNPN and CDR2 SVGIG (reference sequence). CDR3 size: 12 residues. Between the trimmed V and J ends, which lost 3 bases and 12 bases, there was a span of 12 bases. This CDR3 is CAWSRVVEPLHF. The CDR3 coding sequence is TGTGCCTGGAGCCGGGTAGTCGAACCCCTCCACTTT.

This clonotype was observed at least ten times. The chain links TRBV5-1 to TRBJ2-1, with a tentative D call TRBD1 (6 bases). The CDR3 sequence is 13 residues long. The V gene lost 0 bases and the J gene lost 9 bases, with 10 bases spanning the gap. Germline CDR1 is SGHRS and CDR2 is YFSETQ. The CDR3 spells CASSLDGGLEQFF. The CDR3 DNA reads TGCGCCAGCAGCTTGGATGGGGGCCTTGAGCAGTTCTTC.

This clonotype was picked up a small number of times. The gene calls are TRBV6-2 or TRBV6-3 and TRBJ1-3; D not resolved. This CDR3 spans 15 amino acids. The germline V gene has CDR1 MNHEY and CDR2 SVGEGT. V dropped 7 bases and J dropped 0 bases, with 13 bases sitting between them. CDR3 protein: CASNEDSHSGNTIYF. CDR3 DNA sequence: TGTGCCAGCAACGAGGACTCACACTCTGGAAACACCATATATTTT.

On this clonotype itself: A read error may account for a junction end that differs from germline. The chain joins TRBV2 to TRBJ1-6, with D possibly being TRBD1 (6 bases). Germline V gene sequence: CDR1 SNHLY, CDR2 FYNNEI. CDR3 length: 14 residues. The CDR3 sequence: CVSSREGGRSPLHF. DNA of the CDR3: TGTGTCAGCAGTCGGGAGGGGGGGCGGTCACCCCTCCACTTT.

This clonotype was counted between two and nine times. J is TRBJ2-1 and V is TRBV7-2; TRBD2 matches at 11 bases. The CDR3 has 16 residues. The germline V gene has CDR1 SGHTA and CDR2 FQGNSA. Germline trimming cut 5 bases from V and 6 bases from J; bases unmatched to any gene: 9. The CDR3 DNA is TGTGCCAGCAGCACGGCTAGCGGGGGGCCCCCCAATGAGCAGTTCTTC. This translates into CASSTASGGPPNEQFF. Full variable domain (missing parts from reference TRBV7-2 and TRBJ2-1): GAGVSQSPSNKVTEKGKDVELRCDPISGHTALYWYRQSLGQGLEFLIYFQGNSAPDKSGLPSDRFSAERTGGSVSTLTIQRTQQEDSAVYLCASSTASGGPPNEQFFGPGTRLTVL.

This clonotype was observed many times. The J gene is TRBJ1-1, the V gene TRBV20-1, with a possible D match to TRBD1 (5 bases). V dropped 6 bases and J dropped 5 bases, with 22 bases sitting between them. The CDR3 extends over 15 amino acids. Germline V gene data show CDR1 as DFQATT and CDR2 as SNEGSKA (reference sequence). The CDR3 sequence: CSASRRWSAGTEAFF. CDR3 bases: TGCAGTGCGAGTCGACGATGGTCAGCAGGGACTGAAGCTTTCTTT.

This clonotype has just a few counts. V and J are TRBV25-1 and TRBJ2-4; no firm D call. V lost 1 base, J lost 0 bases, and 16 bases lay in between. Germline CDR1 is MGHDK and CDR2 is SYGVNS. The CDR3 consists of 18 residues. DNA of the CDR3: TGTGCCAGCAGTGAATGGTGCACAGTAAGGCTAGCCAAAAACATTCAGTACTTC. Protein sequence: CASSEWCTVRLAKNIQYF.

This clonotype was seen ten or more times. This chain uses TRBV11-3 with TRBJ2-5; TRBD2 aligns across 9 bases. The germline gives CDR1 SGHNT, CDR2 YENEEA. The CDR3 loop spans 15 amino acids. V lost 7 bases and J lost 3; bases outside the gene matches: 9. As DNA, the CDR3 is TGTGCCAGCAAAGACGCGGGAGGGGGGAAAGAGACCCAGTACTTC. It encodes CASKDAGGGKETQYF.

This chain links TRBV11-2 with TRBJ2-7; possibly TRBD1 for D (6 bases). The CDR3 spans 14 residues. V shed 5 bases and J shed 5 bases, with 16 bases lying between them. Germline values: CDR1 SGHAT, CDR2 FQNNGV. Here the CDR3 DNA reads TGTGCCAGCAGCCCCATTTGGGCAGGGGACGAGCAGTACTTC. Its translation: CASSPIWAGDEQYF.

Turning to this clonotype: Germline and junction disagree at one end, which may indicate a read error. The CDR3 region is CASRQEANTGELLF. The CDR3 DNA reads TGTGCCAGCCGGCAAGAAGCGAACACCGGGGAGCTGCTTTTT. This chain uses TRBV9 with TRBJ2-2; a possible D gene is TRBD2 (5 bases). This CDR3 is built from 14 residues. Germline CDR1 reads SGDLS; CDR2 reads YYNGEE.

The chain recombines TRBV9 with TRBJ2-1, with 13 bases aligning to TRBD2. V was clipped by 3 bases and J by 5 bases; unmatched bases: 5. Per germline, CDR1 SGDLS and CDR2 YYNGEE. CDR3 length: 16 amino acids. Here the CDR3 reads CASSARGLAGDNEQFF. The CDR3, as DNA: TGTGCCAGCAGCGCCCGAGGACTAGCGGGGGACAATGAGCAGTTCTTC.

This clonotype has a count of ten or more. The chain couples TRBV11-2 to TRBJ2-1; D remains unclear. CDR1 is SGHAT, CDR2 FQNNGV, per germline. The CDR3 is made up of 12 amino acids. V was clipped by 5 bases and J by 4 bases, with 6 bases between them. Written as DNA, the CDR3 is TGTGCCAGCAGCGGGCTTTACAATGAGCAGTTCTTC. This sequence encodes CASSGLYNEQFF.

As DNA, the CDR3 is TGTGCCAGCAGCTTAAGAGGGGGAGGGCCCAACGAGCAGTACTTC. This encodes CASSLRGGGPNEQYF. The gene calls are TRBV7-2 and TRBJ2-7; D perhaps matches TRBD2 (7 bases). This CDR3 contains 15 residues. Trimming stripped 2 bases from V and 5 bases from J, with 16 bases between. Germline-derived CDR1 and CDR2 are SGHTA and FQGNSA.

The V gene is TRBV12-3 or TRBV12-4, the J gene TRBJ1-4, with unresolved D. The CDR3 loop spans 12 amino acids. V was pared by 6 bases and J by 7 bases, with 9 bases between. The CDR3 DNA reads TGTGCCAGCAGCCTCTGGGGTGAAAAACTGTTTTTT. Translating it yields CASSLWGEKLFF.

This clonotype was seen at least ten times. The chain combines TRBV7-9 with TRBJ1-1; a weak D match, TRBD1 (6 bases). The CDR3 is made up of 14 amino acids. The V gene's germline CDR1 is SEHNR and CDR2 FQNEAQ (reference sequence). V lost 6 bases and J lost 1, with 12 bases in between. As DNA, the CDR3 is TGTGCCAGCAGTGCCTACAGGGAGAACACTGAAGCTTTCTTT. It codes for CASSAYRENTEAFF.

The chain is built from TRBV10-3 and TRBJ2-1, with D perhaps TRBD2 (6 bases). V was shortened by 4 bases and J by 9 bases, with 7 bases between the two germline ends. Germline V gives CDR1 ENHRY, CDR2 SYGVKD. This CDR3 is built from 11 residues. This CDR3 reads CAISVGGEQFF. The CDR3 coding sequence is TGTGCCATCAGTGTCGGGGGTGAGCAGTTCTTC.

This clonotype was seen many times. This rearrangement joins TRBV5-6 to TRBJ2-7, with 9 bases identical to TRBD1. With 3 bases clipped from V and 7 bases from J, the junction kept 14 bases outside the gene matches. CDR1 and CDR2 (germline): SGHDT, YYEEEE. This CDR3 comprises 16 residues. In DNA, the CDR3 is TGTGCCAGCAGCTGGACCGGGACAGGGATGGTAATTGAGCAGTACTTC. Protein sequence: CASSWTGTGMVIEQYF.

This clonotype was seen more than once but under ten times. V usage is TRBV2 and J usage is TRBJ1-4, with D maybe TRBD1 (5 bases). The germline V gene has CDR1 SNHLY and CDR2 FYNNEI. This CDR3 comprises 16 residues. V lost 4 bases and J lost 2, with 14 bases in between. CDR3 in DNA: TGTGCCAGCAGTGTTCGCAGGGTGGCTACTAATGAAAAACTGTTTTTT. It encodes CASSVRRVATNEKLFF.

The J gene is TRBJ1-2, the V gene TRBV2; D not resolved. Germline CDR1 SNHLY, CDR2 FYNNEI. The V end was cut by 7 bases, the J end by 8 bases, with 14 bases between. The CDR3 spans 12 residues. CDR3 nucleotide sequence: TGTGCCAGCATATCCGGGCCTTCGGGCTACACCTTC. The encoded protein is CASISGPSGYTF. The variable domain in full, completed from reference TRBV2 and TRBJ1-2, reads EPEVTQTPSHQVTQMGQEVILRCVPISNHLYFYWYRQILGQKVEFLVSFYNNEISEKSEIFDDQFSVERPDGSNFTLKIRSTKLEDSAMYFCASISGPSGYTFGSGTRLTVV.

Ten or more counts support this clonotype. The CDR3 loop is CSAQTTSGAGELFF. The CDR3 DNA follows: TGCAGTGCCCAGACCACTAGCGGGGCCGGGGAGCTGTTTTTT. The chain combines TRBV20-1 with TRBJ2-2; 10 bases agree with TRBD2. The J segment lost 6 bases and the V segment lost 6 bases, leaving 7 bases of the junction unmatched. Germline CDR1 and CDR2: DFQATT and SNEGSKA (reference sequence). This CDR3 is 14 amino acids long.

The rearrangement joins TRBV7-3 to TRBJ2-3; 8 bases are a match to TRBD2. The length of the CDR3 is 14 residues. Germline V gene lookup returns CDR1 SGHTA and CDR2 FQGTGA. With V trimmed by 3 bases and J by 4 bases, 3 bases remained unmatched. In DNA form, the CDR3 reads TGTGCCAGCAGCTTCGGGAGGGCTGCAGATACGCAGTATTTT. Its protein product is CASSFGRAADTQYF. The full variable domain, completed using reference TRBV7-3 and TRBJ2-3, is GAGVSQTPSNKVTEKGKYVELRCDPISGHTALYWYRQSLGQGPEFLIYFQGTGAADDSGLPNDRFFAVRPEGSVSTLKIQRTERGDSAVYLCASSFGRAADTQYFGPGTRLTVL.

This clonotype was counted ten times or more. The J gene is TRBJ2-3, the V gene TRBV3-1; 9 bases are shared with TRBD2. V trimming: 3 bases; J trimming: 4 bases; junction bases outside the gene matches: 11. CDR3 size: 17 residues. Germline V gene lookup returns CDR1 LGHDT and CDR2 YNNKEL (reference sequence). The CDR3 here is CASSHPLRGGGADTQYF. CDR3 sequence (DNA): TGTGCCAGCAGCCACCCGTTGCGGGGGGGTGGGGCAGATACGCAGTATTTT.